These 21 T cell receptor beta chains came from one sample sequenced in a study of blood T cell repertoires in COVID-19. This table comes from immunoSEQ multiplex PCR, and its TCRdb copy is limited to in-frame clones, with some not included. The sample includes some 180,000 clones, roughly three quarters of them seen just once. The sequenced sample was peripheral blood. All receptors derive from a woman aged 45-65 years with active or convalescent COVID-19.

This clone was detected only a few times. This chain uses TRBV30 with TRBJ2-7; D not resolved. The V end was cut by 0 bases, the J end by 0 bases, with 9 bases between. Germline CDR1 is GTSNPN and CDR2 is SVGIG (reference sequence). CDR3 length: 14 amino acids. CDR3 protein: CAWSVSRSSYEQYF. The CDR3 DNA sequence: TGTGCCTGGAGTGTATCGCGAAGCTCCTACGAGCAGTACTTC.

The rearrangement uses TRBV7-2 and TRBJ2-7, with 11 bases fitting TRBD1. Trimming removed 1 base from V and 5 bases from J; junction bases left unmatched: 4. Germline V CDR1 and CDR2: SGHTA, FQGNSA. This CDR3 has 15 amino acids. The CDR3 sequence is CASSLDGTGGHEQYF. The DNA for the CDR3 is TGTGCCAGCAGCTTAGATGGGACAGGGGGGCACGAGCAGTACTTC.

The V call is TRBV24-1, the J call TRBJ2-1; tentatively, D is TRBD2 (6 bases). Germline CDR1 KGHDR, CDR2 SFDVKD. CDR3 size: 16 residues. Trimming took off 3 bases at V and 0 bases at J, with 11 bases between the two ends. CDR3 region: CATSDPIADSYNEQFF. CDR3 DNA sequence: TGTGCCACCAGTGATCCGATAGCGGACTCCTACAATGAGCAGTTCTTC.

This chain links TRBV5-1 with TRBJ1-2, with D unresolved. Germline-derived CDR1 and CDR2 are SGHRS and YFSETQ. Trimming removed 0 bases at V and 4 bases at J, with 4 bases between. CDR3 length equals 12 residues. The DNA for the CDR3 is TGCGCCAGCAGCTTGGACGGCTATGGCTACACCTTC. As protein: CASSLDGYGYTF.

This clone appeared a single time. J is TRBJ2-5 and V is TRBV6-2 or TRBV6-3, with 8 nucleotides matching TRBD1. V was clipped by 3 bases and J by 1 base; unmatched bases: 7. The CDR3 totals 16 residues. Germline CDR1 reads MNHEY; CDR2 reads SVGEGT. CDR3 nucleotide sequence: TGTGCCAGCAGTTATTTACCTGGGACAGGCCAAGAGACCCAGTACTTC. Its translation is CASSYLPGTGQETQYF.

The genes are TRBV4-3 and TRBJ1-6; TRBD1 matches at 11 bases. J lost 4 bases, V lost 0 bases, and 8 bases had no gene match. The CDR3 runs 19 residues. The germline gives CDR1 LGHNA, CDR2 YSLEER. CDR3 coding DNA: TGCGCCAGCAGCCAAGAAGCCCCCGGGACAGGGGGATATAATTCACCCCTCCACTTT. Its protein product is CASSQEAPGTGGYNSPLHF.

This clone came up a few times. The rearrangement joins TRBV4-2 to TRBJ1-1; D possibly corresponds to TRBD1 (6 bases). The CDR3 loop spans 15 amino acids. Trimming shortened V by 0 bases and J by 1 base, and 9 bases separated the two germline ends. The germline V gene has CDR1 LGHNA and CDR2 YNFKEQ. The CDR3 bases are TGTGCCAGCAGCCAAGAAGGGGGTTGGAACACTGAAGCTTTCTTT. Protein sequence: CASSQEGGWNTEAFF.

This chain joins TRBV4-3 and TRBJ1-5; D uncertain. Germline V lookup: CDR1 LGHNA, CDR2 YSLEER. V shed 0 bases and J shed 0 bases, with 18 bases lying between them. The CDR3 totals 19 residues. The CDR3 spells CASSQDPHRLLDSNQPQHF. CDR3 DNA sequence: TGCGCCAGCAGCCAAGATCCCCACAGACTACTGGATAGCAATCAGCCCCAGCATTTT.

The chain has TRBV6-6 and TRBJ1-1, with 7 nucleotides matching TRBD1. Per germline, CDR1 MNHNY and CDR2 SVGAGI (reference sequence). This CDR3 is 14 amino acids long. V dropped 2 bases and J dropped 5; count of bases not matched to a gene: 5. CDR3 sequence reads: CASSYQGEGTEAFF. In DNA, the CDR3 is TGTGCCAGCAGTTACCAGGGGGAAGGAACTGAAGCTTTCTTT.

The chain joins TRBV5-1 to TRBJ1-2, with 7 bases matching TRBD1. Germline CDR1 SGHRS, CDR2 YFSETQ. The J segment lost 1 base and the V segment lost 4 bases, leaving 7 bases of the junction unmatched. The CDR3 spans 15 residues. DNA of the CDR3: TGCGCCAGCAGCCTACAGGGACAGTATAACTATGGCTACACCTTC. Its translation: CASSLQGQYNYGYTF.

This chain's CDR3 is CASRDWRGPSNYGYTF. The CDR3 nucleotides are TGTGCCAGCAGGGATTGGCGGGGCCCCTCTAACTATGGCTACACCTTC. The genes are TRBV5-4 and TRBJ1-2; D might be TRBD1 (5 bases). Deletions cut 5 bases from V and 0 bases from J, with 17 bases between. The germline V gene has CDR1 SGHNT and CDR2 YYREEE (reference sequence). The CDR3 runs to 16 residues.

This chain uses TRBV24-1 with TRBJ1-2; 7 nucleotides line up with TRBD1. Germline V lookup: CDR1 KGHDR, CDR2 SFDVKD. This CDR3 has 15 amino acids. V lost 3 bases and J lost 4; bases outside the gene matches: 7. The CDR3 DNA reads TGTGCCACCAGTGATCAAAAGACAGGGACCTATGGCTACACCTTC. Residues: CATSDQKTGTYGYTF.

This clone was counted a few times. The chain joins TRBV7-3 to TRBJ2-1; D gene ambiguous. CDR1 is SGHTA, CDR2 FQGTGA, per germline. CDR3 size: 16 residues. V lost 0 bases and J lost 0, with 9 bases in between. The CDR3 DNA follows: TGTGCCAGCAGCTTAACCGTGTCGAGCTCCTACAATGAGCAGTTCTTC. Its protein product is CASSLTVSSSYNEQFF.

The CDR3, as DNA: TGTGCCAGCACCGAGCCGCCAACTCCAAGGGGCACCGGGGAGCTGTTTTTT. Encoded protein: CASTEPPTPRGTGELFF. The J gene is TRBJ2-2, the V gene TRBV12-1; no check of the table's D call, TRBD1, against the DNA was made. TRBV12-1 is a documented pseudogene. CDR3 length: 17 amino acids.

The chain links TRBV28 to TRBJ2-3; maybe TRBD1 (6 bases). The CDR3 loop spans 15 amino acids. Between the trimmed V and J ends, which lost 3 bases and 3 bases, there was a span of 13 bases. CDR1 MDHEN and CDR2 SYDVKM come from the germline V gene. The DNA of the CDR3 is TGTGCCAGCAGTTTTTCTCTCCAGGGGACAGATACGCAGTATTTT. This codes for CASSFSLQGTDTQYF.

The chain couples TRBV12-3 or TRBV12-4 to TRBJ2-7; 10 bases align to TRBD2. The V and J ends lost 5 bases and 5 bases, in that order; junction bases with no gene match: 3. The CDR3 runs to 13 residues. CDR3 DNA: TGTGCCAGCAGTAGCGGGAGGGCCCACGAGCAGTACTTC. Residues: CASSSGRAHEQYF.

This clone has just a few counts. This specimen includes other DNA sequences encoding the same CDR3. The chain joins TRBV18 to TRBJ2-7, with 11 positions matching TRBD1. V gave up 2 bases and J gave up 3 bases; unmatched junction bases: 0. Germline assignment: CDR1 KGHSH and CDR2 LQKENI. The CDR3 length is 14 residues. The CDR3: CASSPGTGGYEQYF. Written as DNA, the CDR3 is TGTGCCAGCTCACCAGGGACAGGGGGCTACGAGCAGTACTTC.

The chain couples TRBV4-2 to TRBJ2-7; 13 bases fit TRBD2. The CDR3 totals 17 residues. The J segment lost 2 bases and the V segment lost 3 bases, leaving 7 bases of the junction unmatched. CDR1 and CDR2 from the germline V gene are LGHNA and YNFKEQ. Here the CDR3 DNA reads TGTGCCAGCAGCCAGGCCAGGACTAGCGGGGGCCCCTACGAGCAGTACTTC. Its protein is CASSQARTSGGPYEQYF.

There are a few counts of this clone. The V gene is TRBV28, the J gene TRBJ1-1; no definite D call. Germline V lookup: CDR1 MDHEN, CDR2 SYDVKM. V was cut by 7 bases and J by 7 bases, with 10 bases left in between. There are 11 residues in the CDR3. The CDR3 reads CASTSGIEAFF. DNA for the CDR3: TGTGCCAGCACGAGTGGTATTGAAGCTTTCTTT.

CDR3 sequence reads: CASSEGPRPRNTGELFF. The CDR3 region has the DNA TGTGCCAGCAGTGAGGGGCCTAGGCCGCGGAACACCGGGGAGCTGTTTTTT. The chain carries TRBV6-1 and TRBJ2-2, with TRBD1 as a possible D gene (5 bases). Trimming stripped 3 bases from V and 1 base from J, with 15 bases between. Germline lookup yields CDR1 MNHNS and CDR2 SASEGT. This CDR3 is built from 17 residues.

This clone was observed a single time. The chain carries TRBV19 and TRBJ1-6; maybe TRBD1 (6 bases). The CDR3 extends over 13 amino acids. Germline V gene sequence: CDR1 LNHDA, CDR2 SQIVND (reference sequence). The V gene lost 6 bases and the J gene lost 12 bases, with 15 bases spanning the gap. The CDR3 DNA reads TGTGCCAGTAGCGGGGACATGGGTATACCCCTCCACTTT. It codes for CASSGDMGIPLHF. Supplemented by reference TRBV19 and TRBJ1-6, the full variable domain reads DGGITQSPKYLFRKEGQNVTLSCEQNLNHDAMYWYRQDPGQGLRLIYYSQIVNDFQKGDIAEGYSVSREKKESFPLTVTSAQKNPTAFYLCASSGDMGIPLHFGNGTRLTVT.